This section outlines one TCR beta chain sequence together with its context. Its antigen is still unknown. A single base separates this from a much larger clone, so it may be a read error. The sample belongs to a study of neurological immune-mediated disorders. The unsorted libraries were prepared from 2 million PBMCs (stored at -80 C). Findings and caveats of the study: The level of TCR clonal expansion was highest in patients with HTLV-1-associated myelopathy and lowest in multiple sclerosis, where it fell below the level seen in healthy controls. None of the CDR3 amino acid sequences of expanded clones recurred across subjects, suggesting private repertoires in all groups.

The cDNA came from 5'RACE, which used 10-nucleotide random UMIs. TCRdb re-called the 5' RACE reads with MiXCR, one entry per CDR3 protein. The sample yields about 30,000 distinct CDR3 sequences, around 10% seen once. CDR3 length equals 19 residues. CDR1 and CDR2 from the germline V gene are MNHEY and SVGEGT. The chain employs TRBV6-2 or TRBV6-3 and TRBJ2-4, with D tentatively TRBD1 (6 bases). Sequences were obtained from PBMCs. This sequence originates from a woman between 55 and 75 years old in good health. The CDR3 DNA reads TGTGCCAGCAGTTACCGGGCAGGGGCCCTCAGATTGGTAAAAAACATTCGGTACTTC. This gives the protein CASSYRAGALRLVKNIRYF.